This T cell receptor (beta chain) derives from a study of CD8 T cells in ankylosing spondylitis. The study's findings and limits: With a CD8+ phenotype, disease-linked clones were relatively rare in peripheral blood. Ankylosing spondylitis blood appeared to carry a characteristic TCR beta motif of several highly homologous variants. Prior literature has documented some motif variants in synovial fluid and blood from reactive arthritis.

Generation of TCR beta libraries employed quantitative 5'-RACE incorporating molecular barcodes. MiXCR was run by TCRdb on the 5' RACE reads, yielding one entry per CDR3 protein. This table has approximately 340,000 distinct CDR3 sequences, around 15% appearing once. The sample holds a few counts of this clonotype. The antigen is undetermined. V was pared by 1 base and J by 3 bases, with 9 bases between. The CDR3 is 14 residues long. Germline V gene lookup returns CDR1 GTSNPN and CDR2 SVGIG (reference sequence). The sequence was collected from a male donor with ankylosing spondylitis or in good health (not recorded which). The chain carries TRBV30 and TRBJ1-4; D is undetermined. Sequencing was performed on blood, either unsorted or a sorted T cell fraction (not recorded which). The CDR3 here is CAWSEGIANEKLFF. For the CDR3, the DNA is TGTGCCTGGAGTGAAGGTATAGCTAATGAAAAACTGTTTTTT. The variable domain in full, with the rest retrieved from reference TRBV30 and TRBJ1-4, is SQTIHQWPATLVQPVGSPLSLECTVEGTSNPNLYWYRQAAGRGLQLLFYSVGIGQISSEVPQNLSASRPQDRQFILSSKKLLLSDSGFYLCAWSEGIANEKLFFGSGTQLSVL.